This T cell receptor (beta chain) was identified during a study of PD-1 blockade in classical Hodgkin lymphoma. Study at large: Patients were dosed intravenously with nivolumab at 3 mg/kg every 2 weeks.

Each patient experienced a relapse that followed autologous stem cell transplantation, and brentuximab vedotin exposure varied. Findings and caveats of the study: Whoever responded completely had baseline diversity much like that seen in newly diagnosed patients.

This table comes from immunoSEQ multiplex PCR, and its TCRdb copy is limited to in-frame clones, with some not included. The sample has some 23,000 clones; approximately 69% are singletons. The CDR3 totals 17 residues. V dropped 4 bases and J dropped 5; count of bases not matched to a gene: 14. CDR1 is SGDLS and CDR2 is YYNGEE in the germline V gene. As regards this clone: Antigen specificity is unknown.

The chain recombines TRBV9 with TRBJ2-1; 8 bases line up with TRBD2. This TCR derives from a human donor with classical Hodgkin lymphoma. This specimen consisted of peripheral blood mononuclear cells (PBMCs), obtained at baseline. The CDR3 DNA follows: TGTGCCAGCAGCTCACAAGGCCGGGGGGGCCGCGACAATGAGCAGTTCTTC. It encodes CASSSQGRGGRDNEQFF.